Reported below is one T cell receptor beta chain. Which antigen it targets is not known. TCR repertoires were obtained from some 11 juvenile idiopathic arthritis patients with active disease who had not reached inactive disease, of whom 3 were polyarticular and 8 were oligoarticular. The median age of the TCR-sequenced patients was 9.5 to 15 years (range about 2.1-22.9), and their median disease duration was about 7 years (range 0.2-19.1). Samples for TCR repertoire analysis came from two centres in Italy. Peripheral blood mononuclear cells were separated on a Histopaque-1077 density gradient and then cryopreserved in around 90% FCS with about 10% DMSO. The CDR3, from cysteine to phenylalanine, totals 17 residues. The nucleotide record is missing. Per the germline V gene, MNHNS is the CDR1 and SASEGT is the CDR2. The data originate from a study of synovial regulatory T cells in juvenile arthritis (dated by TCRdb to between 2015 and 2017). Regarding the complete study: Of the sequenced patients, roughly six received methotrexate, one received methotrexate plus infliximab, a few were therapy-naive, and one had no treatment information. Effector T cell subsets were also sequenced in the study cohort for comparisons, but only blood and synovial fluid Treg cells are covered by the Treg dataset alone. The study compared the TCRbeta CDR3 repertoires of blood iaTreg cells, other blood Treg cells and synovial fluid Treg cells taken from matched patient samples. The TCR repertoire comparisons covered Treg and Teff subsets from roughly twelve JIA patients with active disease. Broad study findings and their caveats: More CDR3 sequences were shared by synovial Treg cells with iaTreg cells than with other blood Treg cells, and a closer relation was confirmed by Chao-Jaccard similarity. Compared with other blood Treg cells, blood iaTreg cells had lower TCR diversity, a finding consistent with antigen-driven expansion. iaTreg TCR repertoires were found to be largely private across patients and to partially overlap with synovial Teff and blood CPL repertoires.

Library preparation used the immunoSEQ multiplex PCR assay. Adaptive Biotechnologies carried out the TCRbeta CDR3 sequencing. Under the source paper's analysis protocol: Repertoire similarity used the Chao-modified Jaccard index and median clonotype overlap from 200 random subsamples at equal sample size. The similarity analyses were run on either productive nucleotide sequences or amino acid sequences translated in silico. Hierarchical clustering with single linkage and t-SNE based on Chao-modified Jaccard distances were applied for the comparison of repertoires. Repertoire diversity was assessed with the Renyi index over a range of alpha values after the sample sizes were normalised. Held by TCRdb, this immuneACCESS table contains in-frame sequences only and omits some clones. Under half of the omission traces to an unresolved V gene where checked; the cause of the rest is unknown. The DNA gave D and trimming, while V, J and clone size come from that table. The sample table gives under 10,000 clones. Of the sample, about 2% is held by the ten largest clones.

Sequencing input: Treg cells from blood. In light of the paper, this sample's cell subset or site label describes: remaining (HLA-DR-negative) circulating blood Treg cells. The sequence links TRBV6-1 to TRBJ2-7; no DNA is available, so the TRBD2 call from TCRdb remains unchecked. The TCR sequence derives from a donor aged 2-30 years with juvenile idiopathic arthritis. The CDR3 protein is CASSELAGALPPPEQYF.